A selection of T cell receptor beta chains follows, all from one sample in a study of radiotherapy plus CTLA-4 blockade in lung cancer. Data came from immunoSEQ multiplex PCR; TCRdb stores just in-frame clones and leaves some out. The sample lists under 95,000 clones, 60% to 85% occurring once. Sequencing used peripheral blood, obtained from a patient treated with radiotherapy plus ipilimumab. Every receptor here comes from a human donor with non-small cell lung cancer whose response to radiotherapy plus ipilimumab could not be evaluated. Some clones in this sample may be carry-over from other donors' samples. CDR3s include the opening cysteine and the closing phenylalanine or tryptophan. Each record gives: D gene, J gene, clone size, V gene, CDR3 protein, CDR3 DNA. The D gene is left open where the match is weak. The size of a clone is reported for some rows only, either as once, few or many, or as a class for expanded clones.

NA | TRBJ1-1 | few | TRBV9 | CASTSRPDTEAFF | TGTGCCAGCACCAGCAGGCCTGACACTGAAGCTTTCTTT
TRBD1 | TRBJ2-1 | NA | TRBV28 | CASSPGGAGIWEQFF | TGTGCCAGCAGTCCAGGGGGCGCGGGGATCTGGGAGCAGTTCTTC
NA | TRBJ1-5 | NA | TRBV7-9 | CASSFGGSHQPQHF | TGTGCCAGCAGCTTCGGGGGGTCCCATCAGCCCCAGCATTTT
TRBD1 | TRBJ1-2 | NA | TRBV18 | CASSTGTGEERGYTF | TGTGCCAGCTCGACAGGGACAGGGGAGGAACGAGGCTACACCTTC
TRBD1 | TRBJ1-1 | once | TRBV27 | CASGPTGDDTEAFF | TGTGCCAGCGGACCAACAGGGGATGACACTGAAGCTTTCTTT
TRBD1 | TRBJ1-1 | NA | TRBV19 | CASSWGTVLNTEAFF | TGTGCCAGCTCATGGGGGACAGTACTGAACACTGAAGCTTTCTTT
NA | TRBJ2-7 | NA | TRBV4-1 | CASSQVGSGFSYEQYF | TGCGCCAGCAGCCAAGTCGGATCAGGGTTCTCCTACGAGCAGTACTTC
NA | TRBJ2-1 | NA | TRBV28 | CASSPSGGPNEQFF | TGTGCCAGCAGTCCCTCCGGGGGGCCCAATGAGCAGTTCTTC
NA | TRBJ2-7 | NA | TRBV7-2 | CASSSAYEQYF | TGTGCCAGCAGCTCCGCCTACGAGCAGTACTTC
NA | TRBJ2-5 | once | TRBV7-3 | CASSLNGGQETQYF | TGTGCCAGCAGTTTAAACGGGGGTCAAGAGACCCAGTACTTC
NA | TRBJ1-5 | NA | TRBV19 | CASTYDRINQPQHF | TGTGCCAGTACGTACGACAGGATCAATCAGCCCCAGCATTTT
TRBD1 | TRBJ2-5 | NA | TRBV4-3 | CASSLQGAVQETQYF | TGCGCCAGCAGCCTCCAGGGGGCCGTCCAAGAGACCCAGTACTTC
TRBD1 | TRBJ2-1 | NA | TRBV6-5 | CASSAGTVGNEQFF | TGTGCCAGCAGCGCCGGGACAGTGGGGAATGAGCAGTTCTTC
TRBD2 | TRBJ2-1 | NA | TRBV19 | CGTGGTYNEQFF | TGTGGGACGGGGGGGACCTACAATGAGCAGTTCTTC
TRBD1 | TRBJ1-1 | NA | TRBV9 | CASSLQGKGNTEAFF | TGTGCCAGCAGCTTACAGGGGAAGGGTAACACTGAAGCTTTCTTT
NA | TRBJ1-4 | NA | TRBV4-3 | CASSQATGQNEKLFF | TGCGCCAGCAGCCAGGCCACAGGACAGAATGAAAAACTGTTTTTT
NA | TRBJ1-2 | NA | TRBV4-3 | CASSQDSLNYGYTF | TGCGCCAGCAGCCAAGATAGCCTAAACTATGGCTACACCTTC
TRBD1 | TRBJ2-7 | NA | TRBV28 | CASYRGSYEQYF | TGTGCCAGCTACAGGGGTTCCTACGAGCAGTACTTC
TRBD1 | TRBJ1-4 | NA | TRBV7-9 | CASSLTASTGAREKLFF | TGTGCCAGCAGCTTAACCGCGTCGACAGGGGCAAGGGAAAAACTGTTTTTT
NA | TRBJ1-3 | few | TRBV4-3 | CASSQDRTGSALYF | TGCGCCAGCAGCCAAGATAGGACGGGGAGCGCCCTATATTTT
NA | TRBJ2-2 | few | TRBV4-1 | CASSQEQYTGELFF | TGCGCCAGCAGCCAAGAACAGTACACCGGGGAGCTGTTTTTT
NA | TRBJ2-7 | once | TRBV5-6 | CASSFSDRAYEQYF | TGTGCCAGCAGCTTTTCGGACAGAGCCTACGAGCAGTACTTC
NA | TRBJ1-4 | NA | TRBV5-1 | CASSLAGWGEKLFF | TGCGCCAGCAGCTTGGCAGGGTGGGGTGAAAAACTGTTTTTT
TRBD1 | TRBJ2-7 | NA | TRBV6-5 | CASTGQVRPHEQYF | TGTGCCAGCACGGGACAGGTTCGCCCCCACGAGCAGTACTTC
NA | TRBJ2-5 | NA | TRBV7-2 | CASSLGGGGQETQYF | TGTGCCAGCAGCTTAGGGGGCGGTGGCCAAGAGACCCAGTACTTC
NA | TRBJ1-4 | NA | TRBV4-1 | CASSQDGRGNEKLFF | TGCGCCAGCAGCCAAGATGGGCGGGGTAATGAAAAACTGTTTTTT
TRBD2 | TRBJ2-5 | NA | TRBV6-1 | CASSESKREPQETQYF | TGTGCCAGCAGTGAAAGTAAGCGGGAGCCACAAGAGACCCAGTACTTC
NA | TRBJ2-1 | NA | TRBV7-8 | CASSLTVVSYNEQFF | TGTGCCAGCAGCCTGACAGTCGTCTCCTACAATGAGCAGTTCTTC
TRBD2 | TRBJ2-3 | NA | TRBV6-4 | CASSAGTRADTQYF | TGTGCCAGCAGTGCCGGGACTAGAGCCGATACGCAGTATTTT